The rows below give T cell receptor beta chains drawn from one sample of a study of blood T cell repertoires in COVID-19. TCRdb keeps only in-frame clones here, not all; method: immunoSEQ multiplex PCR. The sample lists some 190,000 clones; roughly 89% were seen once. Sequencing was performed on PBMCs or T cells enriched from blood (not recorded which). The receptors derive from a woman in her forties with acute COVID-19. The CDR3 runs from the conserved cysteine through the conserved F or W. The D gene is left open where the match is weak. Part of the rows lack a size; the others show once, few, many or a class for expanded clones.

TRBD2 | TRBJ2-3 | TRBV3-1/TRBV3-2 | - | CASSHRLAGPLVDTQYF | TGTGCCAGCAGCCATCGACTAGCGGGGCCATTAGTAGATACGCAGTATTTT
- | TRBJ2-5 | TRBV9 | - | CASSTQGQETQYF | TGTGCCAGCAGCACACAGGGACAAGAGACCCAGTACTTC
- | TRBJ1-5 | TRBV2 | - | CASSGTNQPQHF | TGTGCCAGCAGTGGGACAAATCAGCCCCAGCATTTT
TRBD1 | TRBJ2-2 | TRBV18 | - | CASSPGQENTGELFF | TGTGCCAGCTCACCGGGACAGGAGAACACCGGGGAGCTGTTTTTT
- | TRBJ2-3 | TRBV9 | once | CASSVTPPLFPKSTDTQYF | TGTGCCAGCAGCGTAACGCCCCCACTGTTTCCCAAAAGCACAGATACGCAGTATTTT
TRBD2 | TRBJ2-7 | TRBV10-3 | once | CAISTSGGAYEQYF | TGTGCCATCAGTACTAGCGGGGGGGCCTACGAGCAGTACTTC
- | TRBJ1-1 | TRBV21-1 | once | CASSRGQWVSNTEAFF | TGTGCCAGCAGCCGAGGACAGTGGGTATCGAACACTGAAGCTTTCTTT
TRBD1 | TRBJ1-1 | TRBV19 | - | CASSIGRGTEAFF | TGTGCCAGTAGTATTGGCAGGGGGACTGAAGCTTTCTTT
TRBD2 | TRBJ2-1 | TRBV4-2 | - | CASSQGLAGNNEQFF | TGTGCCAGCAGCCAAGGACTAGCGGGTAACAATGAGCAGTTCTTC
- | TRBJ1-1 | TRBV6-1 | - | CASSELGPRGTEAFF | TGTGCCAGCAGTGAACTAGGGCCTAGGGGGACTGAAGCTTTCTTT
- | TRBJ2-1 | TRBV3-1/TRBV3-2 | - | CASSRVDNEQFF | TGTGCCAGCAGCCGAGTGGACAATGAGCAGTTCTTC
- | TRBJ1-3 | TRBV9 | - | CASSVDPDNTIYF | TGTGCCAGCAGCGTAGACCCAGATAACACCATATATTTT
- | TRBJ1-4 | TRBV4-1 | - | CASSQVVTGAEKLFF | TGCGCCAGCAGCCAAGTAGTGACTGGGGCTGAAAAACTGTTTTTT
- | TRBJ1-5 | TRBV9 | few | CASSPNDRSNQPQHF | TGTGCCAGCAGCCCAAACGACAGAAGCAATCAGCCCCAGCATTTT
TRBD2 | TRBJ2-5 | TRBV19 | - | CAGALAGGTQETQYF | TGTGCCGGCGCGCTAGCGGGGGGGACCCAAGAGACCCAGTACTTC
- | TRBJ2-7 | TRBV29-1 | once | CSASSGHSSYEQYF | TGCAGCGCCTCATCGGGACATAGCTCCTACGAGCAGTACTTC
- | TRBJ2-3 | TRBV7-8 | - | CASSPYTDTQYF | TGTGCCAGCAGCCCCTACACAGATACGCAGTATTTT
TRBD1 | TRBJ2-7 | TRBV7-2 | few | CASSFGTADTYEQYF | TGTGCCAGCAGCTTTGGGACAGCCGATACCTACGAGCAGTACTTC
- | TRBJ2-4 | TRBV30 | - | CAWSVRSQVAKNIQYF | TGTGCCTGGAGTGTACGGTCACAGGTAGCCAAAAACATTCAGTACTTC
- | TRBJ1-1 | TRBV7-2 | - | CASSLAGGENTEAFF | TGTGCCAGCAGCTTAGCGGGGGGGGAAAACACTGAAGCTTTCTTT
TRBD1 | TRBJ1-6 | TRBV27 | - | CASSLSRQGGSPLHF | TGTGCCAGCAGTTTATCCCGACAGGGAGGTTCACCCCTCCACTTT
TRBD1 | TRBJ1-2 | TRBV10-3 | few | CAISGTGINGYTF | TGTGCCATCAGCGGGACAGGTATCAATGGCTACACCTTC
TRBD1 | TRBJ1-4 | TRBV27 | - | CASSFTGGLYEKLFF | TGTGCCAGCAGCTTTACAGGGGGCCTTTATGAAAAACTGTTTTTT
- | TRBJ1-6 | TRBV6-5 | once | CASNRGSSYNSPLHF | TGTGCCAGCAACCGGGGTAGCTCCTATAATTCACCCCTCCACTTT
- | TRBJ2-1 | TRBV4-3 | - | CASSQAPDRYCSYNEQFF | TGCGCCAGCAGCCAAGCTCCCGACAGGTATTGCTCCTACAATGAGCAGTTCTTC
TRBD2 | TRBJ2-7 | TRBV2 | - | CASSGDRGLAGFNREQYF | TGTGCCAGCAGTGGAGATAGAGGACTAGCGGGATTCAATCGCGAGCAGTACTTC
TRBD1 | TRBJ1-4 | TRBV5-6 | - | CASSPGGSEKLFF | TGTGCCAGCAGCCCAGGGGGTAGTGAAAAACTGTTTTTT
TRBD2 | TRBJ2-3 | TRBV6-4 | - | CASSDVAGNTQYF | TGTGCCAGCAGTGACGTAGCGGGTAACACGCAGTATTTT
TRBD1 | TRBJ2-5 | TRBV5-6 | - | CASSLAYRGVEETQYF | TGTGCCAGCAGCTTGGCCTACAGGGGTGTCGAAGAGACCCAGTACTTC
- | TRBJ1-5 | TRBV10-2 | - | CASSKNGDNQPQHF | TGCGCCAGCAGTAAAAATGGAGATAATCAGCCCCAGCATTTT
- | TRBJ2-3 | TRBV19 | - | CASSTSVNTQYF | TGTGCCAGTAGTACTTCAGTAAATACGCAGTATTTT
TRBD2 | TRBJ2-7 | TRBV3-1/TRBV3-2 | - | CASSPGLAGVYEQYF | TGTGCCAGCAGCCCGGGACTAGCGGGAGTGTACGAGCAGTACTTC
- | TRBJ2-5 | TRBV14 | - | CASSQVGGYSRETQYF | TGTGCCAGCAGCCAAGTAGGAGGTTACAGCCGAGAGACCCAGTACTTC
- | TRBJ1-2 | TRBV5-4 | - | CASSRQTYGYTF | TGTGCCAGCAGCCGACAGACTTATGGCTACACCTTC
TRBD1 | TRBJ1-6 | TRBV9 | - | CASSATGASPLHF | TGTGCCAGCAGCGCAACAGGGGCTTCACCCCTCCACTTT
TRBD2 | TRBJ2-7 | TRBV15 | - | CATSNPEAGDREQYF | TGTGCCACCAGCAACCCTGAAGCGGGAGATCGCGAGCAGTACTTC
- | TRBJ2-5 | TRBV15 | - | CATSRDLRTLEETQYF | TGTGCCACCAGCAGAGATCTCCGGACACTTGAAGAGACCCAGTACTTC
TRBD1 | TRBJ1-1 | TRBV2 | - | CASLRTGGAFF | TGTGCCAGCCTCCGGACAGGGGGGGCTTTCTTT
TRBD1 | TRBJ2-3 | TRBV2 | - | CASRYLQGMDTDTQYF | TGTGCCAGCAGGTACCTACAGGGGATGGACACAGATACGCAGTATTTT
TRBD2 | TRBJ2-2 | TRBV6-6 | - | CASSPRRLAGDTGELFF | TGTGCCAGCAGTCCGCGGAGACTAGCGGGAGACACCGGGGAGCTGTTTTTT
- | TRBJ2-2 | TRBV19 | - | CASISQNTGELFF | TGTGCCAGTATTTCACAGAACACCGGGGAGCTGTTTTTT
- | TRBJ2-7 | TRBV15 | - | CATSRDRLAISSYEQYF | TGTGCCACCAGCAGAGATCGTCTAGCCATAAGCTCCTACGAGCAGTACTTC
- | TRBJ1-5 | TRBV10-3 | - | CAISEQGRAGQPQHF | TGTGCCATCAGTGAACAGGGTCGGGCGGGTCAGCCCCAGCATTTT
- | TRBJ2-4 | TRBV3-1/TRBV3-2 | - | CASSLKGLLAKNIQYF | TGTGCCAGCAGCCTTAAGGGGCTTTTAGCCAAAAACATTCAGTACTTC
TRBD1 | TRBJ2-1 | TRBV7-2 | - | CASSPVTGRGNEQFF | TGTGCCAGCAGCCCCGTGACAGGGAGAGGCAATGAGCAGTTCTTC
- | TRBJ1-2 | TRBV11-2 | - | CASTPGDVRNYGYTF | TGTGCCAGCACCCCGGGGGATGTCAGGAACTATGGCTACACCTTC
TRBD2 | TRBJ2-3 | TRBV6-5 | - | CASRRLAGGTDTQYF | TGTGCCAGCAGGCGACTAGCGGGGGGCACAGATACGCAGTATTTT
- | TRBJ2-3 | TRBV3-1/TRBV3-2 | - | CASTPPNSTDTQYF | TGTGCCAGCACCCCCCCAAATAGCACAGATACGCAGTATTTT
TRBD1 | TRBJ1-2 | TRBV7-2 | many | CASSFGGTGGLGYTF | TGTGCCAGCAGCTTCGGGGGAACAGGGGGCCTTGGCTACACCTTC
TRBD1 | TRBJ1-1 | TRBV11-1 | - | CASSPGTVADTEAFF | TGTGCCAGCAGCCCCGGGACAGTCGCCGATACTGAAGCTTTCTTT
- | TRBJ1-6 | TRBV27 | - | CASSLISGHNSPLHF | TGTGCCAGCAGTTTAATTTCAGGCCATAATTCACCCCTCCACTTT
TRBD1 | TRBJ2-5 | TRBV27 | - | CASRPQGQRETQYF | TGTGCCAGCAGACCACAGGGGCAGCGAGAGACCCAGTACTTC
- | TRBJ2-2 | TRBV9 | once | CASSVEGANTGELFF | TGTGCCAGCAGCGTAGAGGGAGCCAACACCGGGGAGCTGTTTTTT
TRBD1 | TRBJ1-2 | TRBV9 | - | CASSVGQGANYGYTF | TGTGCCAGCAGCGTAGGACAGGGAGCTAACTATGGCTACACCTTC